This T cell receptor beta chain was captured by sequencing in a study of shared clonotypes between healthy human individuals. The CDR3 consists of 14 residues. Germline CDR1 is SEHNR and CDR2 is FQNEAQ (reference sequence). The V and J ends lost 1 base and 2 bases respectively, with 8 bases between them. Clones were sequenced by immunoSEQ multiplex PCR, and TCRdb holds only the in-frame ones, with some missing. The repertoire holds 600,000 to 800,000 clones, with 72% as singletons. The sample comprised memory CD4+ T cells sorted from blood. Subset in this sample: CD45RA-negative fraction. This rearrangement joins TRBV7-9 to TRBJ1-1; perhaps TRBD1 as D (5 bases). The receptor's source is a woman aged 25-40 years in good health. The CDR3 here is CASSLETENTEAFF. CDR3 in DNA: TGTGCCAGCAGCTTAGAGACAGAAAACACTGAAGCTTTCTTT. Complete variable domain (other parts from reference TRBV7-9 and TRBJ1-1): DTGVSQNPRHKITKRGQNVTFRCDPISEHNRLYWYRQTLGQGPEFLTYFQNEAQLEKSRLLSDRFSAERPKGSFSTLEIQRTEQGDSAMYLCASSLETENTEAFFGQGTRLTVV.